This T cell receptor (beta chain) was identified in a study of control samples from healthy donors and cancer patients. Measured with immunoSEQ multiplex PCR; TCRdb has only the in-frame clones, and not every one. The data show 130,000 to 150,000 clones, with roughly nine tenths seen just once and just under 5% held by the top ten. The receptor was derived from a young man in good health. The sequencing sample was made of blood.

As DNA, the CDR3 is TGTGCCAGTAGTATCTACACCACCAACACTGAAGCTTTCTTT. This sequence encodes CASSIYTTNTEAFF. The chain carries TRBV19 and TRBJ1-1; no clear D gene. From germline, CDR1 is LNHDA and CDR2 SQIVND (reference sequence). V lost 3 bases to trimming and J lost 2 bases, with 10 bases between them. The CDR3 spans 14 residues. Supplemented by reference TRBV19 and TRBJ1-1, the full variable domain reads DGGITQSPKYLFRKEGQNVTLSCEQNLNHDAMYWYRQDPGQGLRLIYYSQIVNDFQKGDIAEGYSVSREKKESFPLTVTSAQKNPTAFYLCASSIYTTNTEAFFGQGTRLTVV.